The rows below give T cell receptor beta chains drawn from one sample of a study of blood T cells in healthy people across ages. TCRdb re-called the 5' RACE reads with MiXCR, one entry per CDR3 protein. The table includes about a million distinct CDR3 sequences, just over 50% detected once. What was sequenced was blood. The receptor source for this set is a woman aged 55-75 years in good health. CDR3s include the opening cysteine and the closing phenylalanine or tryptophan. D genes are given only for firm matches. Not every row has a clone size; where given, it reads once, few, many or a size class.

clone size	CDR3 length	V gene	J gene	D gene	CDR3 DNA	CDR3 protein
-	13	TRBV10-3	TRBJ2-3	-	TGTGCCAGCGAACCGGACGCGGACTGTCAGCAGTATTTT	CASEPDADCQQYF
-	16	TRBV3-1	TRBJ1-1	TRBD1	TGTGCCAGCAGCCAACAACTGACAGGGATGAACACTGAAGCTTTCTTT	CASSQQLTGMNTEAFF
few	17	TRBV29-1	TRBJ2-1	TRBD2	TGCAGCGCCGGAGGGCGACTAGCGGGACTCCCCTCCAATGAGCAGTTCTTC	CSAGGRLAGLPSNEQFF
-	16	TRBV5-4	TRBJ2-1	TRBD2	TGTGCCAGCAGCTCACCCGGGACTAGCGGGAGTAATGAGCAGTTCTTC	CASSSPGTSGSNEQFF
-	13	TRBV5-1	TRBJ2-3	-	TGCGCCAGCAGCTTACAGGACGGGGATACGCAGTATTTT	CASSLQDGDTQYF
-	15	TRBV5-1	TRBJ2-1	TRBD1	TGCGCCAGCAGCTTGGGGCAGGGGGTGGACAATGAGCAGTTCTTC	CASSLGQGVDNEQFF
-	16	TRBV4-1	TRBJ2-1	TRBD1	TGCGCCAGTAGCCCCGCACAGGGGACCTCCTACAATGAGCAGTTCTTC	CASSPAQGTSYNEQFF
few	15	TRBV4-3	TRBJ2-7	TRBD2	TGCGCCAGCAGCCAAGAGACTAGCGGGTTCTACGAGCAGTACTTC	CASSQETSGFYEQYF
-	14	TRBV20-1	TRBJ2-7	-	TGCAGTGCCAAAGCACCTTTGGGTTTCTACGAGCAGTACTTC	CSAKAPLGFYEQYF
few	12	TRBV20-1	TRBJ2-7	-	TGCAGTGCCCCCGTCGGGTTGTACGAGCAGTACTTC	CSAPVGLYEQYF
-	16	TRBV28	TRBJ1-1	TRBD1	TGTGCCAGCAGTTCAGGAGGGACAGGGGGCGCTCTCTTGGCTTTCTTT	CASSSGGTGGALLAFF
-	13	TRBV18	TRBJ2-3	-	TGTGCCAGCGCACCGGGGTACACAGATACGCAGTATTTT	CASAPGYTDTQYF
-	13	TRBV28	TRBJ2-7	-	TGTGCCAGCTTATCCGGGGCTACCTACGAGCAGTACTTC	CASLSGATYEQYF
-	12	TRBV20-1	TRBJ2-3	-	TGCAGTGTCCCTTCTAGCACAGATACGCAGTATTTT	CSVPSSTDTQYF
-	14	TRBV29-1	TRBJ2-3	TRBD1	TGCAGCGTTCTGGGGACAGGGAGCACGGGTACGCAGTATTTT	CSVLGTGSTGTQYF
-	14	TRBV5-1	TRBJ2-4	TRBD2	TGCGCCAGCAGCGTGGCCCCCGGGGGGGACATTCAGTACTTC	CASSVAPGGDIQYF
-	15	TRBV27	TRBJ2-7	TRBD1	TGTGCCAGCAGACCTCAGGGGGCGGTGTTAGGCGAGCAGTACTTC	CASRPQGAVLGEQYF
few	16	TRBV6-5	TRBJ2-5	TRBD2	TGTGCCAGCAGCCTGGGGCTAGCGGGAGGCCACAAGACCCAGTACTTC	CASSLGLAGGHKTQYF
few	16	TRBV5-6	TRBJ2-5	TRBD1	TGTGCCAGCAGCTTCGGGGACAGGGGGCTTGTAGAGACCCAGTACTTC	CASSFGDRGLVETQYF
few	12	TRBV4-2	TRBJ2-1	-	TGTGCCAGCAGCCCTGTGGCGACTGAGCAGTTCTTC	CASSPVATEQFF
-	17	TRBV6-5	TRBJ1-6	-	TGTGCCAGCAGTTACTCGGGCACCCGGGCCTCAAATTCACCCCTCCACTTT	CASSYSGTRASNSPLHF
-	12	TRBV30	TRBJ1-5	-	TGTGCCTGGAGCGGTAGCAATCAGCCCCAGCATTTT	CAWSGSNQPQHF
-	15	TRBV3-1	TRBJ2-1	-	TGTGCCAGCAGCCAAGACCGGGACATCTACAATGAGCAGTTCTTC	CASSQDRDIYNEQFF
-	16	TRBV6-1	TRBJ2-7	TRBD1	TGTGCCAGCAGTGAAGCGTTCCGGACAGGGAGTCCCGAGCAGTACTTC	CASSEAFRTGSPEQYF
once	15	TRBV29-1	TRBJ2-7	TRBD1	TGCAGCGTTGAAGTTGGACAGGGGGGACGCTACGAGCAGTACTTC	CSVEVGQGGRYEQYF
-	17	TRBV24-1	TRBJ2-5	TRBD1	TGTGCCACCAGTGATAAACTATGGACAGGCGGAAAAGAGACCCAGTACTTC	CATSDKLWTGGKETQYF
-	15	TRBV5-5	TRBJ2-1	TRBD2	TGTGCCAGCAGCCAATTAGCGGGAGGGCACAATGAGCAGTTCTTC	CASSQLAGGHNEQFF
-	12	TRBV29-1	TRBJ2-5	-	TGCAGCGTTGGAAAAGGGCAGGAGACCCAGTACTTC	CSVGKGQETQYF
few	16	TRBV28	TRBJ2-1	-	TGTGCCAGCAGTCCCCTAGGGGGGGGTCTCTACAATGAGCAGTTCTTC	CASSPLGGGLYNEQFF
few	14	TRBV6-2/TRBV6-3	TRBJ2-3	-	TGTGCCAGCAGTTACACCGCCGGGGCAGATACGCAGTATTTT	CASSYTAGADTQYF
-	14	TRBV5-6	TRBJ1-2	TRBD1	TGTGCCAGCAGCTTGCTCGGGACAGACTATGGCTACACCTTC	CASSLLGTDYGYTF
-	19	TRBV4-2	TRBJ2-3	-	TGTGCCAGCAGCCAAGATTTAGCTGCTGGGACCACCTTTGGGTCGGCGCAGTATTTT	CASSQDLAAGTTFGSAQYF
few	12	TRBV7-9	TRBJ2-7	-	TGTGCCAGCGCAGGAAACAACTACGAGCAGTACTTC	CASAGNNYEQYF
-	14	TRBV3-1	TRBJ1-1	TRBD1	TGTGCCAGCAGTATACAGGGGCAGAACACTGAAGCTTTCTTT	CASSIQGQNTEAFF
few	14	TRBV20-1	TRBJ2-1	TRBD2	TGCAGTGCTAGTAGCGGGAGATCCTACAATGAGCAGTTCTTC	CSASSGRSYNEQFF
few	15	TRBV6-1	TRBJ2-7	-	TGTGCCAGCAGTGATTTCCCGGGCTCGGGCTACGGGCAGTACTTC	CASSDFPGSGYGQYF
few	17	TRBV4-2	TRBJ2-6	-	TGTGCCAGCAGCTTAGTGGAGGGAGTACTGGGGGCCAACGTCCTGACTTTC	CASSLVEGVLGANVLTF
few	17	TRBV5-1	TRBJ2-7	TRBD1	TGCGCCAGCAGCCTAACAAGGGACAGCACAGGGGCCTACGAGCAGTACTTC	CASSLTRDSTGAYEQYF
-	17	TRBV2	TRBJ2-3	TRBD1	TGTGCCAGCAGTCAACCGTATGGACAGGGGGCATCAGATACGCAGTATTTT	CASSQPYGQGASDTQYF
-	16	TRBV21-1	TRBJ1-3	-	TGTGCCAGCAGCCTCCGGGACAGGGGGTCTGGAAACACCATATATTTT	CASSLRDRGSGNTIYF
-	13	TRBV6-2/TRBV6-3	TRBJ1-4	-	TGTGCCAGCAGCCATCCGACAGCCCTAGGACTGTTTTTT	CASSHPTALGLFF
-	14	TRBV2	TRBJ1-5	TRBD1	TGTGCCAGCGCAGGGGGGTTTTTAAATCAGCCCCAGCATTTT	CASAGGFLNQPQHF
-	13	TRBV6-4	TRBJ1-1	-	TGTGCCAGCAGAGCGGGACAATACACTGAAGCTTTCTTT	CASRAGQYTEAFF
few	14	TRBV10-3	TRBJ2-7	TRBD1	TGTGCCATCAGTGGAGGGACAGGGGAATACGAGCAGTACTTC	CAISGGTGEYEQYF
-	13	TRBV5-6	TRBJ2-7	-	TGTGCCAGCAGCTTGGGATCCCGATACGAGCAGTACTTC	CASSLGSRYEQYF
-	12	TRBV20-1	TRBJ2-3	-	TGCAGTGCTAGAATTCCTACAGATACGCAGTATTTT	CSARIPTDTQYF
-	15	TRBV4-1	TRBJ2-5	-	TGCGCCAGCAGCCAAGAAGTTGGGGTGGGAAAGACCCAGTACTTC	CASSQEVGVGKTQYF
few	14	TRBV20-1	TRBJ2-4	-	TGCAGTGCTAGAGACTCGCGAGCCAAAAACATTCAGTACTTC	CSARDSRAKNIQYF
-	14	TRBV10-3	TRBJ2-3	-	TGTGCCATCACCAGCGGCTCTAGCACAGATACGCAGTATTTT	CAITSGSSTDTQYF
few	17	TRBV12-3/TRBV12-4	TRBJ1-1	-	TGTGCCAGCAGTTCATGGGACTTCCGAGAAGGGAACACTGAAGCTTTCTTT	CASSSWDFREGNTEAFF
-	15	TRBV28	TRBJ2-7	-	TGTGCCAGCAGACTTTCGGGGGGCGCTTCCTACGAGCAGTACTTC	CASRLSGGASYEQYF
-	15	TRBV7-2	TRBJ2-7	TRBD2	TGTGCCAGCAGCCCCCTAGCGGGACGTGACTACGAGCAGTACTTC	CASSPLAGRDYEQYF
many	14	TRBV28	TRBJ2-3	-	TGTGCCACCACGGGCACCAGCCGAGCAGATACGCAGTATTTT	CATTGTSRADTQYF
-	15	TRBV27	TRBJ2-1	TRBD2	TGTGCCAGCAGTCCGTACCAGGGACTAGCGGGAGTTGGGTTCTTC	CASSPYQGLAGVGFF
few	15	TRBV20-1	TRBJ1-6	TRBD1	TGCAGTGCCCTCGACAGGGTTTTGAATAATTCACCCCTCCACTTT	CSALDRVLNNSPLHF
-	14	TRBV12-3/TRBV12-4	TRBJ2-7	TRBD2	TGTGCCGGCAGCCCTAGGACTAGAACGTACGAGCAGTACTTC	CAGSPRTRTYEQYF
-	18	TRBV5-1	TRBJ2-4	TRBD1	TGCGCCAGCAGCTTGGCAGGGGGTTCTCTGACCAACAAAAACATTCAGTACTTC	CASSLAGGSLTNKNIQYF
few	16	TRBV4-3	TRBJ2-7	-	TGCGCCAGCAGCCAGGGATTCCTGAGCGGGTCTTACGAGCAGTACTTC	CASSQGFLSGSYEQYF
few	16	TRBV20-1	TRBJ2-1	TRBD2	TGCAGTGCTGGCCCTATTAGCGGGAGGCTTCACAATGAGCAGTTCTTC	CSAGPISGRLHNEQFF